A selection of T cell receptor beta chains follows, all from one sample in a study of blood T cell repertoires in COVID-19. Clones were read by immunoSEQ multiplex PCR, and TCRdb kept only the in-frame ones, dropping some. This table holds 140,000 to 150,000 clones, roughly 79% found once. The specimen was peripheral blood. These receptors were obtained from a human donor with acute or convalescent COVID-19. The donor label of this sample is uncertain. CDR3s include the opening cysteine and the closing phenylalanine or tryptophan. D genes are given only for firm matches. The size entry is marked missing in some rows and otherwise reads once, few, many or a size class.

TRBV29-1	TRBJ1-3	-	-	CSVEGSGNTIYF	TGCAGCGTTGAAGGTAGTGGAAACACCATATATTTT
TRBV6-6	TRBJ1-5	-	few	CASRADSYNQPQHF	TGTGCCAGCCGGGCGGACAGCTACAATCAGCCCCAGCATTTT
TRBV2	TRBJ2-5	TRBD2	-	CASSVLGREETQYF	TGTGCCAGCAGTGTCCTTGGGAGGGAAGAGACCCAGTACTTC
TRBV11-2	TRBJ2-2	TRBD1	-	CASSRQGAHTGELFF	TGTGCCAGCAGTCGACAGGGGGCCCACACCGGGGAGCTGTTTTTT
TRBV9	TRBJ1-1	-	-	CASSVGHNTEAFF	TGTGCCAGCAGCGTAGGACATAACACTGAAGCTTTCTTT
TRBV6-5	TRBJ1-5	-	once	CASSFFRDTHDQPQHF	TGTGCCAGCAGTTTTTTCCGGGACACCCACGATCAGCCCCAGCATTTT
TRBV6-5	TRBJ1-2	-	-	CASSRGFDYGYTF	TGTGCCAGCAGTAGAGGATTCGACTATGGCTACACCTTC
TRBV6-5	TRBJ1-4	-	-	CASSYSGTNEKLFF	TGTGCCAGCAGTTACTCGGGCACTAATGAAAAACTGTTTTTT
TRBV6-5	TRBJ1-5	-	once	CASANTGVSNQPQHF	TGTGCCAGCGCAAACACGGGAGTATCCAATCAGCCCCAGCATTTT
TRBV24-1	TRBJ2-1	TRBD1	-	CATSDFRQGPDNEQFF	TGTGCCACCAGTGATTTCAGACAGGGGCCCGACAATGAGCAGTTCTTC
TRBV9	TRBJ1-3	-	-	CASSVGEGVSGNTIYF	TGTGCCAGCAGCGTAGGTGAAGGGGTCTCTGGAAACACCATATATTTT
TRBV15	TRBJ1-2	TRBD1	-	CATSRALGQGYYGYTF	TGTGCCACCAGCAGAGCCCTGGGACAGGGATACTATGGCTACACCTTC
TRBV18	TRBJ1-2	-	few	CASSLRPTDYYGYTF	TGTGCCAGCTCTCTCCGTCCGACGGACTACTATGGCTACACCTTC
TRBV27	TRBJ1-6	TRBD1	-	CASSGGQPQVRNSPLHF	TGTGCCAGCAGTGGGGGACAGCCCCAAGTCCGTAATTCACCCCTCCACTTT
TRBV24-1	TRBJ2-2	-	-	CATSDPSTGNTGELFF	TGTGCCACCAGTGATCCGTCAACAGGGAACACCGGGGAGCTGTTTTTT
TRBV28	TRBJ2-1	TRBD2	-	CASSFGGSGALNEQFF	TGTGCCAGCAGTTTTGGGGGGAGCGGGGCCTTGAATGAGCAGTTCTTC
TRBV6-5	TRBJ1-2	TRBD1	few	CASSSGQGFAFGYTF	TGTGCCAGCAGTTCTGGACAGGGATTCGCGTTTGGCTACACCTTC